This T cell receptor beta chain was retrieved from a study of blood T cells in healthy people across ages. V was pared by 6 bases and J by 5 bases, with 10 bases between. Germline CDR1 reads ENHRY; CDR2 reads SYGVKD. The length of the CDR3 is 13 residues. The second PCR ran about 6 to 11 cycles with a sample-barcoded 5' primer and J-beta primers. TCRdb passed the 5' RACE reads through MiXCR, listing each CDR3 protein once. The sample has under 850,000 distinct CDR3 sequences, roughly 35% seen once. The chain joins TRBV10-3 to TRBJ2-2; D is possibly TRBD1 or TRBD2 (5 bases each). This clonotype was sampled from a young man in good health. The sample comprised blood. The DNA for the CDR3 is TGTGCCATCAGGTCCGAGGGGACCGGGGAGCTGTTTTTT. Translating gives CAIRSEGTGELFF.